This entry lists 14 T cell receptor beta chains sequenced from one sample in a study of OX40 agonist ivuxolimab in advanced cancers. Measured with immunoSEQ multiplex PCR; TCRdb has only the in-frame clones, and not every one. The table lists about 68,000 clones, 75% to 95% of them singletons, with 5.5% to 6% in the top ten. Sequencing used CD4+ or CD8+ T cells sorted from blood, obtained in a trial of the OX40 agonist ivuxolimab. These receptors came from an adult with an advanced solid tumor such as melanoma, head and neck, liver or kidney cancer.

This chain connects TRBV7-9 to TRBJ1-1, with TRBD1 matching 8 bases. Per germline, CDR1 SEHNR and CDR2 FQNEAQ (reference sequence). Trimming cost V 5 bases and J 5 bases; bases outside gene matches: 4. The CDR3 length is 13 residues. CDR3 bases: TGTGCCAGCAGCGCGGACAGGGTGACTGAAGCTTTCTTT. It encodes CASSADRVTEAFF.

The chain recombines TRBV2 with TRBJ1-1; 8 nucleotides line up with TRBD1. Germline V CDR1 and CDR2: SNHLY, FYNNEI. The CDR3 sequence is 13 residues long. V trimming: 4 bases; J trimming: 4 bases; junction bases outside the gene matches: 2. The CDR3 DNA follows: TGTGCCAGCAGTGCGACAGGGGCCACTGAAGCTTTCTTT. Translating gives CASSATGATEAFF. Complete variable domain (other parts from reference TRBV2 and TRBJ1-1): EPEVTQTPSHQVTQMGQEVILRCVPISNHLYFYWYRQILGQKVEFLVSFYNNEISEKSEIFDDQFSVERPDGSNFTLKIRSTKLEDSAMYFCASSATGATEAFFGQGTRLTVV.

This clone was detected only once. The chain carries TRBV29-1 and TRBJ1-2; the D gene is possibly TRBD1 (5 bases). From germline, CDR1 is SQVTM and CDR2 ANQGSEA. The CDR3 contains 12 residues. The V gene lost 2 bases and the J gene lost 8 bases, with 12 bases spanning the gap. In DNA, the CDR3 is TGCAGCGTTGAATACCGGGACCTCGGCTACACCTTC. Protein sequence: CSVEYRDLGYTF.

The J gene is TRBJ2-1, the V gene TRBV15, with TRBD2 matching 12 bases. Germline V gives CDR1 LNHNV, CDR2 YYDKDF (reference sequence). The CDR3 runs 17 residues. The J segment lost 2 bases and the V segment lost 5 bases, leaving 7 bases of the junction unmatched. CDR3 sequence: CATSFLRTSGAYNEQFF. Here the CDR3 DNA reads TGTGCCACCAGCTTTTTAAGGACTAGCGGGGCCTACAATGAGCAGTTCTTC.

The rearrangement joins TRBV28 to TRBJ1-2, with TRBD1 matching 11 bases. This CDR3 has 14 amino acids. V lost 3 bases and J lost 5; bases outside the gene matches: 2. Germline V gene data show CDR1 as MDHEN and CDR2 as SYDVKM. The CDR3: CASSLGQGGYGYTF. CDR3 DNA sequence: TGTGCCAGCAGTTTGGGACAGGGGGGATATGGCTACACCTTC.

The chain has TRBV4-3 and TRBJ2-5; tentatively, D is TRBD1 or TRBD2 (6 bases each). Germline CDR1 reads LGHNA; CDR2 reads YSLEER. This CDR3 contains 15 residues. The ends were cut back, 4 bases at V and 1 base at J, with 13 bases in the middle. Written as DNA, the CDR3 is TGCGCCAGCAGCCGGTACGGGGGCAGCCAAGAGACCCAGTACTTC. Residues: CASSRYGGSQETQYF.

The rearrangement links TRBV2 to TRBJ1-1; D not certain. V shed 3 bases and J shed 6 bases, with 17 bases lying between them. Germline loops: CDR1 SNHLY, CDR2 FYNNEI. The CDR3 is 15 residues long. The CDR3 region has the DNA TGTGCCAGCAGTGATTGGGCAGTCGACCGAGCTGAAGCTTTCTTT. Its protein product is CASSDWAVDRAEAFF.

The chain links TRBV7-9 to TRBJ1-2; D not resolved. The CDR3 consists of 17 residues. Trimming cost V 5 bases and J 6 bases, with 25 bases left between them. The V gene's germline CDR1 is SEHNR and CDR2 FQNEAQ (reference sequence). CDR3 sequence (DNA): TGTGCCAGCAGCGGTCCTAAAACGGGTCGAAAAGAGAATGGCTACACCTTC. Translation gives CASSGPKTGRKENGYTF.

The chain couples TRBV7-9 to TRBJ2-7; D may match TRBD1 or TRBD2 (5 bases each). The germline gives CDR1 SEHNR, CDR2 FQNEAQ (reference sequence). V lost 3 bases and J lost 4, with 19 bases in between. The length of the CDR3 is 16 residues. The CDR3 coding sequence is TGTGCCAGCAGCTTCGGGGCCCGGGATGCTGGATACGAGCAGTACTTC. This translates into CASSFGARDAGYEQYF.

The V call is TRBV28, the J call TRBJ1-1, with D tentatively TRBD1 (6 bases). The germline gives CDR1 MDHEN, CDR2 SYDVKM. V gave up 2 bases and J gave up 0 bases, with 7 bases separating them. The length of the CDR3 is 14 residues. For the CDR3, the DNA is TGTGCCAGCAGTTTACAGGGGTTGAACACTGAAGCTTTCTTT. Residues: CASSLQGLNTEAFF.

This clone has more than one count but fewer than ten. The chain employs TRBV4-2 and TRBJ2-2; D unresolved. This CDR3 region has 12 residues. Trimming stripped 6 bases from V and 2 bases from J, with 4 bases between. Germline V gene sequence: CDR1 LGHNA, CDR2 YNFKEQ. The CDR3 DNA is TGTGCCAGCAGTATCAACACCGGGGAGCTGTTTTTT. This sequence encodes CASSINTGELFF.

This rearrangement joins TRBV4-3 to TRBJ2-2; D is unclear. Trimming left V 0 bases short and J 7 bases short, with 9 bases between. This CDR3 comprises 14 residues. The germline CDR1 and CDR2 sequences are LGHNA and YSLEER. CDR3 sequence: CASSQDSGGGELFF. The CDR3 DNA sequence: TGCGCCAGCAGCCAAGACAGTGGCGGCGGGGAGCTGTTTTTT.

CDR3 nucleotide sequence: TGTGCCTGCCAAGAAGGACTAGCGGTTCAAGAGACCCAGTACTTC. Residues: CACQEGLAVQETQYF. This chain connects TRBV18 to TRBJ2-5; TRBD2 agrees at 10 bases. The ends lost 11 bases at V and 2 bases at J; junction bases unmatched: 11. In germline, CDR1 is KGHSH, CDR2 LQKENI. The CDR3 covers 15 residues.

The chain is built from TRBV28 and TRBJ2-5, with 8 bases lining up with TRBD1. This CDR3 is 16 amino acids long. After removal of 3 bases from V and 4 bases from J, the junction contained 10 bases not matched to a gene. The germline gives CDR1 MDHEN, CDR2 SYDVKM. The CDR3 DNA reads TGTGCCAGCAGTTTCAATGGACAGGGAGGTGGAGAGACCCAGTACTTC. Amino acid sequence: CASSFNGQGGGETQYF.